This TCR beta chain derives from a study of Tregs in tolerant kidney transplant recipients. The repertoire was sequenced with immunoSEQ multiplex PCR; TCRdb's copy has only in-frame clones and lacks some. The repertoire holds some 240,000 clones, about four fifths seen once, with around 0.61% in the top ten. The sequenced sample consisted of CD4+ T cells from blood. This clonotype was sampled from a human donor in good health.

The CDR3 region is CASSETRDGSEQYF. Written as DNA, the CDR3 is TGTGCCAGCAGTGAAACCCGGGACGGCAGTGAGCAGTACTTC. The chain carries TRBV6-1 and TRBJ2-7; D could derive from TRBD1 or TRBD2 (5 bases each). Trimming left V 2 bases short and J 7 bases short, with 15 bases between. This CDR3 has 14 amino acids. Germline CDR1 MNHNS, CDR2 SASEGT.